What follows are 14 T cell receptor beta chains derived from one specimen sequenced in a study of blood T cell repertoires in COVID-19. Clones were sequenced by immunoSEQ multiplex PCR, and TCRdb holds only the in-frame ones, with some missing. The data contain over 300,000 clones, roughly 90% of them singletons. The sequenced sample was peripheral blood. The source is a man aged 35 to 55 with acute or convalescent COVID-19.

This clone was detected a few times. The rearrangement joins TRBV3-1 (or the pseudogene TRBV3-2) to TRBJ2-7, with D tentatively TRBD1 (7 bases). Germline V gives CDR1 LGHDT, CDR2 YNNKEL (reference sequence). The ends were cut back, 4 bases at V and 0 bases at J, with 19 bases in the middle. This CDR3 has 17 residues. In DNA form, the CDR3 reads TGTGCCAGCAGCCGCTCCGGGGGAGACAGGGACTCCTACGAGCAGTACTTC. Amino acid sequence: CASSRSGGDRDSYEQYF.

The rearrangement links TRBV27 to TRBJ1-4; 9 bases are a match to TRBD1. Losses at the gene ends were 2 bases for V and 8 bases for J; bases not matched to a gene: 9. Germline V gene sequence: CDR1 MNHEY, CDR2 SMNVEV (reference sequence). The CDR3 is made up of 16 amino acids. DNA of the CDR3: TGTGCCAGCAGTTTAGGGCCGGACAGGGGACGAGAAAAACTGTTTTTT. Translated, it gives CASSLGPDRGREKLFF.

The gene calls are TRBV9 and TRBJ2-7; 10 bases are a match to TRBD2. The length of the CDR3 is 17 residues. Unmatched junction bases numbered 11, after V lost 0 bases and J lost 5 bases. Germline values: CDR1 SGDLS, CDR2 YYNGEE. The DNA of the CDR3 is TGTGCCAGCAGCGTAGAGGGGCTAGCGGGAGCGCGTGACGAGCAGTACTTC. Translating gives CASSVEGLAGARDEQYF. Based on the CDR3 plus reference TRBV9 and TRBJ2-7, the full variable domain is DSGVTQTPKHLITATGQRVTLRCSPRSGDLSVYWYQQSLDQGLQFLIQYYNGEERAKGNILERFSAQQFPDLHSELNLSSLELGDSALYFCASSVEGLAGARDEQYFGPGTRLTVT.

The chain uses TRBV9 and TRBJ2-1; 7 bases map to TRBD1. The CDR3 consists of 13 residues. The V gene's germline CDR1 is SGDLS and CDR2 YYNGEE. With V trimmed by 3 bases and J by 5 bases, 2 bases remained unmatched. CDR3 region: CASSEGQNNEQFF. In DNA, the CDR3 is TGTGCCAGCAGCGAGGGACAGAACAATGAGCAGTTCTTC.

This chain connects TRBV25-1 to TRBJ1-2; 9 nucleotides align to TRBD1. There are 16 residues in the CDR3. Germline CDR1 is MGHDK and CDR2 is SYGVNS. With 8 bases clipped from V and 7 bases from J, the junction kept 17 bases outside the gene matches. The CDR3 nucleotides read TGTGCCAGCCGCTCGACAGGGGGAGCTCCTTTGTCTGGCTACACCTTC. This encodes CASRSTGGAPLSGYTF.

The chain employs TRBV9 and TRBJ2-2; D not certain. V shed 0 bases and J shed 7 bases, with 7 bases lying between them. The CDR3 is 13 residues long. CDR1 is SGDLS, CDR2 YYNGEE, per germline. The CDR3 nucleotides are TGTGCCAGCAGCGTAGAATTGTACGGGGAGCTGTTTTTT. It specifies CASSVELYGELFF. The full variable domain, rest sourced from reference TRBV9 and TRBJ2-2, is DSGVTQTPKHLITATGQRVTLRCSPRSGDLSVYWYQQSLDQGLQFLIQYYNGEERAKGNILERFSAQQFPDLHSELNLSSLELGDSALYFCASSVELYGELFFGEGSRLTVL.

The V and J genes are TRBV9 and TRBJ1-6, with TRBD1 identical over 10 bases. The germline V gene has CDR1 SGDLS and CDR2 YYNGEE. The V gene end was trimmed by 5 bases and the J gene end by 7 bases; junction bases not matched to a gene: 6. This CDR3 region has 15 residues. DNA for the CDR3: TGTGCCAGCAGTGAGGGGGGACAGGGGAATTCACCCCTCCACTTT. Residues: CASSEGGQGNSPLHF.

CDR3 sequence: CASDPGHSYEQYF. The CDR3 region has the DNA TGTGCCAGCGACCCGGGTCACTCCTACGAGCAGTACTTC. The rearrangement links TRBV6-5 to TRBJ2-7, with no clear D. The CDR3 spans 13 residues. The germline CDR1 and CDR2 sequences are MNHEY and SVGAGI. V lost 8 bases, J lost 0 bases, and 11 bases lay in between.

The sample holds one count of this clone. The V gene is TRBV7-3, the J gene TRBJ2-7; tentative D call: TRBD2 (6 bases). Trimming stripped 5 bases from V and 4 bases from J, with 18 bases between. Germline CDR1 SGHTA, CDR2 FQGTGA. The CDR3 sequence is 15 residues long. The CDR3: CASSPDSGPPYEQYF. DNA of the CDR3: TGTGCCAGCAGCCCCGATAGCGGACCTCCGTACGAGCAGTACTTC. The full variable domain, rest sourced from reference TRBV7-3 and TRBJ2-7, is GAGVSQTPSNKVTEKGKYVELRCDPISGHTALYWYRQSLGQGPEFLIYFQGTGAADDSGLPNDRFFAVRPEGSVSTLKIQRTERGDSAVYLCASSPDSGPPYEQYFGPGTRLTVT.

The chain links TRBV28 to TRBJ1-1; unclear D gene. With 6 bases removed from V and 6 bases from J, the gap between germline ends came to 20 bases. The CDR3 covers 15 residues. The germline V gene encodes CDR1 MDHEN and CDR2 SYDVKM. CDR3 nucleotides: TGTGCCAGCAGGGTTACGGGGTCCCCAGCTCCTGAAGCTTTCTTT. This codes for CASRVTGSPAPEAFF. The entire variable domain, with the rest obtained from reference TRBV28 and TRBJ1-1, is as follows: DVKVTQSSRYLVKRTGEKVFLECVQDMDHENMFWYRQDPGLGLRLIYFSYDVKMKEKGDIPEGYSVSREKKERFSLILESASTNQTSMYLCASRVTGSPAPEAFFGQGTRLTVV.

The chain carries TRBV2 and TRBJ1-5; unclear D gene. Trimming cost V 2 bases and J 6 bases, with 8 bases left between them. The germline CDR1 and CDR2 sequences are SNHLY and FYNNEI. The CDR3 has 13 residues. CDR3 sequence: CASSEIEGQPQHF. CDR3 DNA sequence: TGTGCCAGCAGTGAAATTGAGGGTCAGCCCCAGCATTTT. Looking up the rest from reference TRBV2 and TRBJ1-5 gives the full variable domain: EPEVTQTPSHQVTQMGQEVILRCVPISNHLYFYWYRQILGQKVEFLVSFYNNEISEKSEIFDDQFSVERPDGSNFTLKIRSTKLEDSAMYFCASSEIEGQPQHFGDGTRLSIL.

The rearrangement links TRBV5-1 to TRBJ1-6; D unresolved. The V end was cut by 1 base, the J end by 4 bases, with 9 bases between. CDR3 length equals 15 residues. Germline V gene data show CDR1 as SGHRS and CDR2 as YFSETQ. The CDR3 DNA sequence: TGCGCCAGCAGCTTGTCCGGCGGGTATAATTCACCCCTCCACTTT. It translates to CASSLSGGYNSPLHF.

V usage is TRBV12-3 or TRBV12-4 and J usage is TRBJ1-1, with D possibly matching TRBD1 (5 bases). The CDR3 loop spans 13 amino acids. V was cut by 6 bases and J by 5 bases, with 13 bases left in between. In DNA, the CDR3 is TGTGCCAGCAGCCCCCAGGGTCGAACTGAAGCTTTCTTT. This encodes CASSPQGRTEAFF.

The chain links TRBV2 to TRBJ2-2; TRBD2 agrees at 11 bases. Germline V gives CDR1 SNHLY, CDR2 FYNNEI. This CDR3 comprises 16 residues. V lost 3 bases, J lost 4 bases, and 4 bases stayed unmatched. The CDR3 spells CASSDRLAGGTGELFF. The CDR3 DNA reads TGTGCCAGCAGTGACAGGCTAGCGGGGGGCACCGGGGAGCTGTTTTTT.